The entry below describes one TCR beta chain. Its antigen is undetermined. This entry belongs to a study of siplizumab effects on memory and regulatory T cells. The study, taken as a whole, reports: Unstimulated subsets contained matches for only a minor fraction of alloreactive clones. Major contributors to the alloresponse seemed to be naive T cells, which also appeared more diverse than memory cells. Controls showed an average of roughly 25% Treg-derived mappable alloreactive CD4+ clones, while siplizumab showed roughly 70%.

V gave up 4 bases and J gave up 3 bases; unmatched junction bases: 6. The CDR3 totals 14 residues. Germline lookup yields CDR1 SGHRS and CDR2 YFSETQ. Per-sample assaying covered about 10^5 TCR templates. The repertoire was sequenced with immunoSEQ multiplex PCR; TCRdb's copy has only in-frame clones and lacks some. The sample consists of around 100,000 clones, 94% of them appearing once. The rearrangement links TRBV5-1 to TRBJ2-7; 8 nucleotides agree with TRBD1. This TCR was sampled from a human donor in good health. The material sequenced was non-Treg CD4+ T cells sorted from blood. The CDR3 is CASSPSTGGYEQYF. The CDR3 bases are TGCGCCAGCAGCCCCTCCACAGGGGGCTACGAGCAGTACTTC. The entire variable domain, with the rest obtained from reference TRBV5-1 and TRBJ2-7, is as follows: KAGVTQTPRYLIKTRGQQVTLSCSPISGHRSVSWYQQTPGQGLQFLFEYFSETQRNKGNFPGRFSGRQFSNSRSEMNVSTLELGDSALYLCASSPSTGGYEQYFGPGTRLTVT.